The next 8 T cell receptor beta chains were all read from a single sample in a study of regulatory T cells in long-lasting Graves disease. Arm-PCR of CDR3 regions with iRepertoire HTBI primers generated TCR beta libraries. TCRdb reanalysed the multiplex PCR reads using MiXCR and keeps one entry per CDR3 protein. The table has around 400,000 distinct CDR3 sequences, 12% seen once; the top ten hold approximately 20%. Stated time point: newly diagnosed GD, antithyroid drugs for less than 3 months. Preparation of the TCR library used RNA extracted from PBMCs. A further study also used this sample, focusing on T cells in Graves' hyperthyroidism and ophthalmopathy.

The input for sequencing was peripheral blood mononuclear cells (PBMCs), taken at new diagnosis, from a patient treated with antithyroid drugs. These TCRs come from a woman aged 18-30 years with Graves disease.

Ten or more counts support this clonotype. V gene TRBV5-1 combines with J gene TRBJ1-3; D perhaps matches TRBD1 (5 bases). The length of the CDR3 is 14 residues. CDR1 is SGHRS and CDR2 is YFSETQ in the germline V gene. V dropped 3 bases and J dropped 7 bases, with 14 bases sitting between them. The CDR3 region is CASSWGERRNTIYF. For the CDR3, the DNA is TGCGCCAGCAGCTGGGGGGAACGTCGGAACACCATATATTTT.

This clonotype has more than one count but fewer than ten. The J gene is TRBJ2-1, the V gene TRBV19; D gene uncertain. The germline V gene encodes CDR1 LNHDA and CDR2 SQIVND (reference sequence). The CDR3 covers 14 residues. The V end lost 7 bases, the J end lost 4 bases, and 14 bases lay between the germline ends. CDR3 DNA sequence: TGTGCCAGTAATGGAATTATGTCATACAATGAGCAGTTCTTC. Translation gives CASNGIMSYNEQFF.

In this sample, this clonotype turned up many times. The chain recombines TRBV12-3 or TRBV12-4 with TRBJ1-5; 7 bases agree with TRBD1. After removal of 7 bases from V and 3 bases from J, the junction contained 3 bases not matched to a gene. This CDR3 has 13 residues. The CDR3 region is CASTGQINQPQHF. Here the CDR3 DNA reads TGTGCCAGCACGGGACAGATCAATCAGCCCCAGCATTTT.

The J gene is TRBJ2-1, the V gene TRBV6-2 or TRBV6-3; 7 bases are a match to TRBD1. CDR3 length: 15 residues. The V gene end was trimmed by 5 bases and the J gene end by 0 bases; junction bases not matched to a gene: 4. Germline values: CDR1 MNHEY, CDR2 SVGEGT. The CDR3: CASSHTGASYNEQFF. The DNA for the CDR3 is TGTGCCAGCAGTCACACAGGGGCCTCCTACAATGAGCAGTTCTTC.

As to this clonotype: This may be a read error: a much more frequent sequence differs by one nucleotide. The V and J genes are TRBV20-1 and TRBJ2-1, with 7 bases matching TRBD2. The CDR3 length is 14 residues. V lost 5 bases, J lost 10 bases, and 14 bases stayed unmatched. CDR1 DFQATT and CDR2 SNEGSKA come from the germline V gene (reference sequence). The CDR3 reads CSAVEGGPRYEQFF. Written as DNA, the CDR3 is TGCAGTGCTGTAGAGGGAGGGCCACGGTACGAGCAGTTCTTC.

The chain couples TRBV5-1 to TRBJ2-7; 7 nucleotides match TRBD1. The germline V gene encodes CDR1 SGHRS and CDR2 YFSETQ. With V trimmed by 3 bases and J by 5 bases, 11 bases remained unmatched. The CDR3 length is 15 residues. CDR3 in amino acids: CASSWLSGGHDEQYF. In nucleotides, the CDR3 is TGCGCCAGCAGCTGGTTATCAGGGGGTCACGACGAGCAGTACTTC.

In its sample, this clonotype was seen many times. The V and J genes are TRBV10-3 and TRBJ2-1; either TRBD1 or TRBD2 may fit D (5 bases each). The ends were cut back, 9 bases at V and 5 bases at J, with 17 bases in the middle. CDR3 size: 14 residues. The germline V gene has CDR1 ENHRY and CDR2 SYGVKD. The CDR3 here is CAIKARDGDNEQFF. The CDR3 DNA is TGTGCCATTAAGGCCCGGGACGGAGACAATGAGCAGTTCTTC.

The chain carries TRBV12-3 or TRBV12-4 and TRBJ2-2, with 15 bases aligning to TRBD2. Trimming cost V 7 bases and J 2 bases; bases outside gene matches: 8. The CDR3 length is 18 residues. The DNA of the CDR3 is TGTGCCAGCAAGAGAGGACTAGCGGGGGGGCAAAACACCGGGGAGCTGTTTTTT. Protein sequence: CASKRGLAGGQNTGELFF.